The present entry profiles one T cell receptor beta chain with its context. The clone's antigen remains unknown. No qualities accompany the bases; no much larger clone lies one base away. Library construction relied on the immunoSEQ multiplex PCR assay. For the multiplex PCR, a mixture combining 60 forward primers for TCR Vbeta segments and 13 reverse primers for TCR Jbeta segments was used. The CDR3 region of rearranged TCR beta genes was amplified from genomic DNA with a multiplex PCR assay. The amplified TCR beta libraries were sequenced on the Illumina HiSeq System as 87-base-pair reads. Regarding the original processing steps: A later analysis tallied roughly 78 million unique TCR beta chains across the 640 or so repertoires, and about 10 million of those chains were shared by two or more donors. A nearest-neighbor algorithm error-corrected the raw reads and collapsed the reads into unique sequences, merging closely related sequences to remove PCR and sequencing errors. V, D and J gene segments were assigned by aligning CDR3 sequences to IMGT reference sequences. For a sequence to be retained, a match of at least six nucleotides was required to both a V gene segment and a J gene segment. Rearrangements were classified as productive when the CDR3 lacked stop codons and remained in frame with V and J, and all other rearrangements were classified as non-productive. Following IMGT convention, CDR3 was defined as the stretch from the second conserved V-encoded cysteine to the conserved J-encoded phenylalanine. The earlier analysis of fewer than 700 of the donors excluded sequences that lacked an unambiguous match to a single V gene segment. An earlier analysis of over 450 of the donors classified V segments as functional when productive rearrangements were above 56.7% and as segregating when the standard deviation between donors was above 5%. A statistical classification framework was built to diagnose cytomegalovirus status from the catalog of TCR beta chain sequences. In a later analysis, TCR nucleotide sequences were compared against IMGT/GENE-DB human TR gene sequences so that V and J genes could be assigned. In a later analysis, CDR3 sequences and most-parsimonious VDJ recombination scenarios were assigned using the TCRdist pipeline. In a later analysis, every TCR beta chain was defined by the combination of its CDR3 amino acid sequence and its V-gene family, and reads without a unique V-gene family were dropped. In a later analysis, fewer than 650 highly shared, low-generation-probability nucleotide sequences were removed to address suspected cross-contamination and a sequencing artifact. A later analysis calculated a clonal expansion index for each public chain from normalized within-repertoire ranks of inferred template counts. In a later analysis, generation probabilities were computed using a VDJ recombination model fitted to out-of-frame rearrangements, and the results were checked against IGoR. Hypergeometric tests were used in a later analysis to score TCR-TCR, TCR-HLA and TCR-CMV co-occurrence, with a repertoire-size bias correction applied to the TCR pairs. A later analysis estimated false discovery rates by permuting HLA or CMV assignments 20 times. In a later analysis, co-occurring TCRs were grouped using DBSCAN, and TCRdist sequence similarity was added for clustering within HLA-allele-positive subsets. Repertoires with fewer than 30,000 or more than 120,000 public chains, plus five repertoires with anomalous nucleotide sharing, were excluded from co-occurrence clustering. TCRdb took over this immuneACCESS table, retaining in-frame rearrangements with V and J assigned. Such tables are incomplete; in checked studies, under half of the missing clones stem from an unresolved V gene, and the remainder is unexplained. For V, J and clone size, that table is used; D and trimming come from the DNA. The sample data list 85,000 to 120,000 clones, and about four fifths of these were observed just once. The top ten constitute about 1.5% of the sample.

The data are from a study of cytomegalovirus exposure and HLA in healthy donors (dated by TCRdb to about 2017). In terms of the full investigation: According to an earlier analysis of 550 to 750 of the donors, roughly 180 million T cells yielded approximately 120 million unique TCR beta sequences and about 300 Gb of sequence data. Class I and class II HLA loci were covered by the typing at four-digit resolution. To predict cytomegalovirus infection status, the study combined high-throughput TCR immunosequencing, statistical association of individual TCRs with disease status, and machine learning. The later analysis used no new phenotypic data to find candidate immune exposures, relying instead on TCR beta sequences and their occurrence across donors. A later genetic analysis took genome-wide SNP genotypes for about 60% of the roughly 670 donors and used that subset as a discovery cohort. Typing coverage varied by locus: about 620-630 donors for A, B, C, DRB1 and DQB1; around 560 for DQA1; some 610 for DPA1; around 490 for DPB1. Approximately 310 gigabases of sequencing data and tens of millions of unique TCR sequences were included in an early release covering about 620 HLA-typed donors. The study aimed to test whether cataloging public T cell receptors could reveal signatures of past pathogen exposure. An earlier analysis of around 580 of the donors used high-throughput TCR beta sequencing to judge whether each TCR beta V gene segment behaved as functional or pseudogenic. All discovery cohort repertoires had been generated using a single sequencing platform. About five DR-DQ haplotypes were handled as single units for association and clustering, since linkage in the cohort was strong. Besides the first cohort of approximately 710 subjects, a separate validation cohort made up of 95 to 150 different subjects was used. On average, roughly 200,000 unique TCR beta nucleotide sequences were sequenced per donor among some 430 genotyped donors of the cohort, with 15% to 20% of those sequences being non-productive. Donor age, sex, ethnicity and CMV serostatus were compiled together with the repertoire data. Of the roughly 410 genotyped donors, 81% were placed in the genetic ancestry cluster associated with self-reported Caucasian donors. In a later analysis, previously published TCR beta repertoires from 550 to 750 donors were re-analyzed and high-resolution HLA genotyping was added so that TCR occurrence patterns could be studied. Using immunosequencing, the study profiled T cell repertoires from about 620 subjects and related those repertoires to cytomegalovirus serostatus.

The cohort comprised some 680 healthy bone marrow donors. All cohort members were sampled while nominally healthy, although unrecorded immune exposures were likely present. The donor tested CMV seronegative and was one of the 352 seronegative cohort members. A peripheral blood sample was provided by each donor, and peripheral blood mononuclear cells were used for TCR beta sequencing. Genomic DNA was extracted from the blood cell samples with the Qiagen DNeasy Blood Extraction Kit. Overall study results and their limits: A further reported finding was that TCR beta sequences accurately predicted the HLA-A and HLA-B alleles for most subjects in the first cohort. The study gave a list of roughly 150 TCR beta chains associated with cytomegalovirus. Some IMGT-functional V segments, including TRBV6-2 and TRBV6-3, could not be distinguished by the 87-base-pair reads and were therefore excluded. According to a later analysis, TCR association rates differed among HLA loci, with DRB1 alleles showing the most associated TCRs and HLA-C alleles showing the fewest. At a false discovery rate of 0.05, a later analysis linked under 20,000 TCR beta sequences to specific HLA alleles. A cluster of highly shared sequence variants was judged likely to represent a technical artifact of the sequencing pipeline. For the cohort, immune exposure information was limited to CMV serostatus. Several of the top co-occurrence clusters appeared to be linked to parvovirus B19, influenza, CMV and Epstein-Barr virus, according to a later analysis. In a later genetic analysis, a missense DCLRE1C variant was associated with V-gene and J-gene trimming of TCR beta chains, and the association was replicated in an independent cohort. In vitro tests confirmed that three of the cytomegalovirus-associated TCR beta chains recognize cytomegalovirus antigens. Because HLA typing was unavailable for some donors at each locus, only the typed subset was used in association tests. According to a later genetic analysis, donors in an Asian-associated ancestry cluster had fewer N-insertions in productive TCRs than the approximately 700-donor mean. The authors suggested that the approach could potentially be generalized to other disease states and immunological phenotypes. The earlier analysis of about 600 of the donors excluded approximately 15 rarely observed V segments, including chromosome 9 orphons, because counts were too low. When HLA alleles, especially DR and DQ, strongly co-occurred, TCR associations were difficult to assign to individual alleles. In this cohort, only TCR beta chains were sequenced, and detectable features were limited by the absence of alpha or paired-chain data. Correlated functional status among segregating V segments might be attributable to linkage disequilibrium, but an unknown experimental factor could not be ruled out. A later analysis found that most CMV-associated TCR beta chains appeared HLA-restricted, with HLA associations seemingly driven largely by CMV exposure. A later analysis found that HLA-associated TCR beta chains were more clonally expanded and had lower generation probabilities than equally common non-associated chains. Most TCR sequences were observed very rarely across donors, whereas some public TCRs were present in many individuals. In both the original and validation cohorts, the classifier was reported to diagnose cytomegalovirus status with high specificity and sensitivity. The presence/absence analyses assumed that sequencing depth was roughly uniform across donors, and that assumption may not be true. An earlier analysis of approximately 500 of the donors showed that most TCR beta V segments appeared in productive rearrangements either about 90% or about 30% of the time, which broadly matched IMGT annotations.

The CDR3 spans 16 residues, from the cysteine through the phenylalanine. Solely the CDR3 DNA is kept, with 48 bases framed from the first base. CDR1 MNHNY and CDR2 SVGAGI were looked up in the germline V gene (reference sequence). Germline trimming: 0 bases from V, 2 bases from J; junction bases outside gene matches: 5. This receptor chain uses TRBV6-6 and TRBJ2-5; 8 bases in the middle match TRBD1. Sequencing was performed on PBMCs. The TCR comes from a man aged 45 to 65 in good health and CMV-seronegative. The CDR3: CASSYSQTGDQETQYF. The DNA is TGTGCCAGCAGTTACTCCCAGACAGGGGATCAAGAGACCCAGTACTTC.